Listed below are T cell receptor beta chains from one sample, sequenced in a study of shared clonotypes between healthy human individuals. The method was immunoSEQ multiplex PCR; TCRdb's version includes in-frame clones alone and lacks a portion of them. The sample holds over 950,000 clones, around 77% seen once. Sequenced material: memory CD4+ T cells from PBMCs. The receptors here all came from a man between 18 and 35 years old in good health. Some clones in this sample may be carry-over from other donors' samples. CDR3s include the opening cysteine and the closing phenylalanine or tryptophan.

V gene	J gene	CDR3 protein
TRBV2	TRBJ2-5	CASSRTSGRRETQYF
TRBV7-8	TRBJ1-2	CASSLAQTGYGYTF
TRBV4-1	TRBJ1-1	CASSHKSEQRNTEAFF
TRBV28	TRBJ1-2	CASSLAGGSNYGYTF
TRBV19	TRBJ2-7	CASKSSSGRSWEQYF
TRBV7-8	TRBJ2-2	CASSSQTSAAGELFF
TRBV9	TRBJ2-1	CASSRTGRGAYNEQFF
TRBV28	TRBJ2-1	CASSFLLGGSNEQFF
TRBV7-9	TRBJ2-2	CASSATVTGELFF
TRBV5-1	TRBJ1-3	CASSSGQPGNTIYF
TRBV27	TRBJ2-1	CASSPLTSSFSYNEQFF
TRBV28	TRBJ1-5	CASSSTGGYRSSNQPQHF
TRBV5-1	TRBJ2-3	CASSLAGLAGGRVTDTQYF
TRBV2	TRBJ2-1	CASRRESSEQFF
TRBV5-4	TRBJ2-1	CASSPYRAYNEQFF
TRBV11-2	TRBJ2-1	CASSFRRERNEQFF
TRBV18	TRBJ2-2	CASSPVGQAGTGELFF
TRBV19	TRBJ2-7	CASSTRPGTASYEEQYF